A selection of T cell receptor beta chains follows, all from one sample in a study of control samples from healthy donors and cancer patients. Only in-frame clones appear in the TCRdb table, and some are missing; sequencing was by immunoSEQ multiplex PCR. There are roughly 55,000 clones in the sample; about 96% occur only once, and approximately 1.1% lies in the top ten. The sample taken for sequencing was blood. These receptors were obtained from a woman younger than 30 in good health. Both conserved end residues are part of each CDR3. A D gene is named only where the DNA matches it firmly. Expanded clones get a size class; other rows say once, few or many, or leave the size out.

TRBJ1-4 TRBV28 NA TRBD1 CASSLRFRGQGAEKLFF TGTGCCAGCAGTTTACGGTTTAGGGGACAGGGGGCTGAAAAACTGTTTTTT
TRBJ2-1 TRBV28 few TRBD2 CASSSLAGGLKNEQFF TGTGCCAGCAGTTCGCTAGCGGGGGGGCTAAAGAATGAGCAGTTCTTC
TRBJ2-7 TRBV27 NA TRBD1 CASSLRQGFAYEQYF TGTGCCAGCTCCCTCCGACAGGGGTTTGCCTACGAGCAGTACTTC
TRBJ1-1 TRBV29-1 NA TRBD1 CSVQTGDWRGEAFF TGCAGCGTACAAACAGGGGATTGGCGCGGTGAAGCTTTCTTT
TRBJ2-1 TRBV3-1/TRBV3-2 NA NA CASSLWGDSYNEQFF TGTGCCAGCAGCCTTTGGGGCGACTCCTACAATGAGCAGTTCTTC
TRBJ1-3 TRBV5-4 NA NA CASSLIGESSGNTIYF TGTGCCAGCAGCTTGATTGGTGAAAGCTCTGGAAACACCATATATTTT
TRBJ2-2 TRBV7-6 NA TRBD2 CASSPAPGGPGTGELFF TGTGCCAGCAGCCCTGCACCGGGGGGTCCGGGCACCGGGGAGCTGTTTTTT
TRBJ1-1 TRBV7-2 NA NA CASSLKVNTEAFF TGTGCCAGCAGCTTGAAAGTGAACACTGAAGCTTTCTTT
TRBJ1-2 TRBV7-9 few NA CASSHLHGLGYTF TGTGCCAGCAGCCACCTCCACGGCTTGGGCTACACCTTC
TRBJ1-4 TRBV27 NA NA CASTYLGATNEKLFF TGTGCCAGCACCTATTTGGGAGCAACTAATGAAAAACTGTTTTTT
TRBJ1-2 TRBV19 NA NA CASSHGTNYGYTF TGTGCCAGTAGTCACGGGACTAACTATGGCTACACCTTC
TRBJ2-1 TRBV24-1 once TRBD1 CATSDSVRVGQPYTENSDEQFF TGTGCCACCAGTGATTCGGTTAGGGTGGGACAGCCGTATACCGAAAATAGCGATGAGCAGTTCTTC
TRBJ1-2 TRBV7-2 NA TRBD1 CASTGGTGRTSYTF TGTGCCAGCACCGGGGGGACAGGGCGAACCAGCTACACCTTC
TRBJ2-5 TRBV10-3 NA NA CALTGREETQYF TGTGCCTTGACGGGCAGGGAAGAGACCCAGTACTTC
TRBJ2-5 TRBV4-3 few TRBD2 CASSQERGGQETQYF TGCGCCAGCAGCCAAGAGCGGGGGGGCCAAGAGACCCAGTACTTC
TRBJ1-1 TRBV2 once NA CASSQKGSTEAFF TGTGCCAGCTCACAAAAGGGGAGCACTGAAGCTTTCTTT